This T cell receptor beta chain was sequenced for a study of cytomegalovirus exposure and HLA in healthy donors. It was with 60 Vbeta and 13 Jbeta primers that the PCR ran. Sequenced by immunoSEQ multiplex PCR; TCRdb stores in-frame clones only, minus some. There are 100,000 to 120,000 clones in the sample; about 81% occur only once, and roughly 1.3% lies in the top ten. V shed 6 bases and J 5 bases; nucleotides not matched to a gene: 13. Germline-derived CDR1 and CDR2 are WNHNN and SYGVQD (reference sequence). The CDR3 has 16 residues. This chain links TRBV10-1 with TRBJ2-5, with 9 bases matching TRBD1. This clonotype originated in a man in his thirties or forties in good health and CMV-seronegative. Specimen: PBMCs. CDR3 coding DNA: TGCGCCAGCAGGCCCGGGGACAGGGTACGTAGGGAGACCCAGTACTTC. It codes for CASRPGDRVRRETQYF.